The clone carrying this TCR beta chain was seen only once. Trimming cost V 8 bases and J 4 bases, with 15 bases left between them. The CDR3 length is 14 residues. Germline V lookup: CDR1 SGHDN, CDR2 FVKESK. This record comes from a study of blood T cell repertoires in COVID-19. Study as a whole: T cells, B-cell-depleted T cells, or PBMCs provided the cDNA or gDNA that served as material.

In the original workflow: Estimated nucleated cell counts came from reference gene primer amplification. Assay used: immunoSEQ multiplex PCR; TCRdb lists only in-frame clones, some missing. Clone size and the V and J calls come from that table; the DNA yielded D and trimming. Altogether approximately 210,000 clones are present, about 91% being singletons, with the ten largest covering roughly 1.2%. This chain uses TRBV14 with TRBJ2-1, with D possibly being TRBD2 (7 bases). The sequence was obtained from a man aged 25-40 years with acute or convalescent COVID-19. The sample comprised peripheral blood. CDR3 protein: CASGGAQTYNEQFF. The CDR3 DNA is TGTGCCAGCGGGGGGGCCCAGACTTACAATGAGCAGTTCTTC.